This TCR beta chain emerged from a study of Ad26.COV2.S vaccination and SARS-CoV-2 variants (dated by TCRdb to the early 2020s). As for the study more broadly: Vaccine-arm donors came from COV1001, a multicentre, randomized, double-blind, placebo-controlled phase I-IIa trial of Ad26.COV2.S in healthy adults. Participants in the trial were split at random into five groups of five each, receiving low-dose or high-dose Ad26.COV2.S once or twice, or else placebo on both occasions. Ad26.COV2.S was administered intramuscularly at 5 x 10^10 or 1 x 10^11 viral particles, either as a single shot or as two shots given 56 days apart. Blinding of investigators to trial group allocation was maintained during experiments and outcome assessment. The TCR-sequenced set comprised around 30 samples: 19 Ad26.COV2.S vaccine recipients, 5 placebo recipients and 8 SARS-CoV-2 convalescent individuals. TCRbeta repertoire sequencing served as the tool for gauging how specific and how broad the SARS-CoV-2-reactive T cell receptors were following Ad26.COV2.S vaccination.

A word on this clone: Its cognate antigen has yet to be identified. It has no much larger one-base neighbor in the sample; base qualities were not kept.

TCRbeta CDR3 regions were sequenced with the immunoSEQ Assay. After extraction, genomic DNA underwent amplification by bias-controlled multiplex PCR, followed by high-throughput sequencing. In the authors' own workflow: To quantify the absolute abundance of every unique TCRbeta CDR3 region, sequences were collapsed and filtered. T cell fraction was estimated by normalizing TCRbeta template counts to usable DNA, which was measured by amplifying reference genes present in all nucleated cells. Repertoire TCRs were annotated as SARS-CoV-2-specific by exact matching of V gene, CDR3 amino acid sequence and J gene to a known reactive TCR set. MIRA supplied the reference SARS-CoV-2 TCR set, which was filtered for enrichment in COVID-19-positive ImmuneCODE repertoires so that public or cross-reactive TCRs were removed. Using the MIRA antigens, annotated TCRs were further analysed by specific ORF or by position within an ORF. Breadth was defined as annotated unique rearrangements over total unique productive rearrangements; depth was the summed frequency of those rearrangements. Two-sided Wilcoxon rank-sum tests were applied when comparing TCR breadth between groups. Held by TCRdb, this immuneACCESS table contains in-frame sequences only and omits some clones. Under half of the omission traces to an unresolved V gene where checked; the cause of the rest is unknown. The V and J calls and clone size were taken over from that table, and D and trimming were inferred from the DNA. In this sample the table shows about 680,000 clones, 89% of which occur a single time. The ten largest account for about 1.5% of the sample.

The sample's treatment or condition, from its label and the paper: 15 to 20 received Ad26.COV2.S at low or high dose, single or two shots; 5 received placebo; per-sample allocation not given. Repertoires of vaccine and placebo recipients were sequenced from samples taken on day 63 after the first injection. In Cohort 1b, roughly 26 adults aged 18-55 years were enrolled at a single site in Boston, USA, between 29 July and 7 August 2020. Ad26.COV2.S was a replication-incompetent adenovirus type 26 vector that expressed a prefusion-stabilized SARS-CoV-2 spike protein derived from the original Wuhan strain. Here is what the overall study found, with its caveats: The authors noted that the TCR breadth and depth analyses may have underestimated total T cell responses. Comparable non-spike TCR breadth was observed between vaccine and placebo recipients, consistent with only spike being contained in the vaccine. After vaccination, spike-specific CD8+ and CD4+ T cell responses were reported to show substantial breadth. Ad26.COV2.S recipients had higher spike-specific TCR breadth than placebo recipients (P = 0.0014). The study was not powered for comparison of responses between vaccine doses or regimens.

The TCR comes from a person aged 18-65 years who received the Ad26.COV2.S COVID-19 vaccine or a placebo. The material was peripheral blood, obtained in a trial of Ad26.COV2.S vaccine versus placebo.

The CDR3 reads CASSLVVTDTQYF. The DNA sequence follows: TGTGCCAGCAGCTTGGTGGTCACAGATACGCAGTATTTT. This sequence uses TRBV5-8 and TRBJ2-3; no D gene call is confident. In the germline V gene, CDR1 corresponds to SGHTS and CDR2 to YDEGEE. The CDR3 holds 13 amino acids from the cysteine to the phenylalanine. The kept DNA is CDR3 alone, 39 bases in frame from the first base. The V end loses 0 bases and the J end loses 2 bases, and a stretch of 4 bases separates them.